This TCR beta chain is from a study of T cells after yellow fever vaccination. MiXCR, run by TCRdb on the 5' RACE reads, gives a single entry per CDR3 protein. Of some 350,000 distinct CDR3 sequences in the sample, 6.2% are singletons; the top ten hold around 16%. This clonotype was seen only a few times. Its antigen is as yet unknown. Regarding the study as a whole: The booster saw the reappearance of most primary-vaccination clones (roughly 95% CD4, about 88% CD8).

This CDR3 comprises 15 residues. The V gene end was trimmed by 10 bases and the J gene end by 9 bases; junction bases not matched to a gene: 11. CDR1 and CDR2 from the germline V gene are LNHDA and SQIVND (reference sequence). The chain couples TRBV19 to TRBJ2-1; 14 nucleotides match TRBD2. This sample comprised PBMCs, obtained 5 days after the yellow fever booster vaccination. The clonotype was recovered from a man younger than 45 who received the YFV17D yellow fever vaccine. CDR3 sequence: CATTPGTSGSTEQFF. CDR3 nucleotides: TGTGCCACCACCCCGGGGACTAGCGGGAGCACTGAGCAGTTCTTC.